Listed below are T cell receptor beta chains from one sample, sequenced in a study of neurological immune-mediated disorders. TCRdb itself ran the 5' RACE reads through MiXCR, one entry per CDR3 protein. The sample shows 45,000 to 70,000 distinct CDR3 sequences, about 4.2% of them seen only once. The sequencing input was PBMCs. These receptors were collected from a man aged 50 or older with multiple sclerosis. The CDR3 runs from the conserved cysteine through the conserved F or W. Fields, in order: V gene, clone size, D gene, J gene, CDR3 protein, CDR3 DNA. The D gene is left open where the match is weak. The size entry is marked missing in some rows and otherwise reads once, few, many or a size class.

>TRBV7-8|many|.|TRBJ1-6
CASSLARDSPLHF
TGTGCCAGCAGCTTAGCTCGGGACTCACCCCTCCACTTT
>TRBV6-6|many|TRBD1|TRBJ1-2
CASSYQGAINGYTF
TGTGCCAGCAGTTACCAGGGGGCGATTAATGGCTACACCTTC
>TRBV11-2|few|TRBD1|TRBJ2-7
CASSLLGTGVYEQYF
TGTGCCAGCAGCTTACTCGGGACAGGGGTTTACGAGCAGTACTTC
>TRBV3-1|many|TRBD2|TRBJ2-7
CASSQEAGIFYEQYF
TGTGCCAGCAGCCAAGAAGCGGGGATTTTCTACGAGCAGTACTTC
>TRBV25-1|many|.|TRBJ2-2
CASNSGELFF
TGTGCCAGCAATTCCGGGGAGCTGTTTTTT
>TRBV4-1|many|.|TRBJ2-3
CASSQETGGTDTQYF
TGCGCCAGCAGCCAAGAAACTGGAGGTACAGATACGCAGTATTTT
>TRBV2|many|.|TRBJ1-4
CASSEILIGKLFF
TGTGCCAGCAGTGAAATACTAATCGGGAAACTGTTTTTT
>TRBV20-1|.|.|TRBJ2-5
CSASPLQETQYF
TGCAGTGCTAGCCCTCTACAAGAGACCCAGTACTTC
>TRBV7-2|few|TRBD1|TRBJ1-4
CASSASGGENEKLFF
TGTGCCAGCAGCGCCTCAGGGGGCGAGAATGAAAAACTGTTTTTT
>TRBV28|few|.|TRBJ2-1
CASSSPDWALGNEQFF
TGTGCCAGCAGTTCTCCCGACTGGGCCCTTGGGAATGAGCAGTTCTTC
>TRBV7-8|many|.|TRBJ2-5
CASSLSGGIETQYF
TGTGCCAGCAGCTTATCCGGGGGAATAGAGACCCAGTACTTC
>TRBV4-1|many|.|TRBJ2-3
CASSQGTERRLTDTQYF
TGCGCCAGCAGCCAGGGGACGGAGAGAAGGCTCACAGATACGCAGTATTTT
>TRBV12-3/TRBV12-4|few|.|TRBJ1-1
CASNTVGVTEAFF
TGTGCCAGCAATACTGTGGGGGTTACTGAAGCTTTCTTT
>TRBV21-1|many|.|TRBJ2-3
CASSKLRTSGAYGDTQYF
TGTGCCAGCAGCAAACTCAGGACTAGCGGGGCCTATGGGGATACGCAGTATTTT
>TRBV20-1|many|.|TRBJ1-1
CSARDPGRDTEAFF
TGCAGTGCTAGAGATCCGGGAAGGGACACTGAAGCTTTCTTT
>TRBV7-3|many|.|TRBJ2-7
CASSLMSGQSEQYF
TGTGCCAGCAGCTTAATGTCGGGGCAAAGCGAGCAGTACTTC
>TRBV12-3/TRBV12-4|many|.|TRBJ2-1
CASSKSDEQFF
TGTGCCAGCAGTAAGTCCGATGAGCAGTTCTTC
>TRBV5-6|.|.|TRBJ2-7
CASGYGGPYEQYF
TGTGCCAGCGGATACGGGGGACCATACGAGCAGTACTTC
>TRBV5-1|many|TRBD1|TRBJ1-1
CASSLPGQSTEAFF
TGCGCCAGCAGCTTACCGGGACAGAGCACTGAAGCTTTCTTT
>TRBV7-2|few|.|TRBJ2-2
CASSFFSPGELFF
TGTGCCAGCAGCTTCTTTAGCCCCGGGGAGCTGTTTTTT
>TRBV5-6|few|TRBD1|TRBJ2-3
CASSKDRSTDTQYF
TGTGCCAGCAGCAAGGACAGGAGCACAGATACGCAGTATTTT
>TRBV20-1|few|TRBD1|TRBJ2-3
CSAEQGSTDTQYF
TGCAGTGCGGAACAGGGGAGTACAGATACGCAGTATTTT
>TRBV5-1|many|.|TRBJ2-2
CASSLPQPDTGELFF
TGCGCCAGCAGCTTGCCACAGCCTGACACCGGGGAGCTGTTTTTT
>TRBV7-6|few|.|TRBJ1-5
CASSLRLREPQHF
TGTGCCAGCAGCTTACGCTTAAGGGAGCCCCAGCATTTT
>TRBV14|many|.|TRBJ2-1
CASSHPDAYNEQFF
TGTGCCAGCAGCCATCCCGACGCATACAATGAGCAGTTCTTC
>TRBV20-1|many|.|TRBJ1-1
CSATKNTEAFF
TGCAGTGCCACAAAGAACACTGAAGCTTTCTTT
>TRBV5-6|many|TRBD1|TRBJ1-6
CASSFRDRGNSPLNF
TGTGCCAGCAGCTTCCGGGACAGGGGTAATTCACCCCTCAACTTT
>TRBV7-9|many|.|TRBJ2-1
CASSESRQGGYNEQFF
TGTGCCAGCAGCGAATCTCGGCAGGGTGGTTACAATGAGCAGTTCTTC
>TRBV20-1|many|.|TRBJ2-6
CSASYPVSGANVLTF
TGCAGTGCTAGTTACCCCGTCTCTGGGGCCAACGTCCTGACTTTC
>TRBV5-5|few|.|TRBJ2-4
CASSWSQNIQYF
TGTGCCAGCAGCTGGAGCCAGAACATTCAGTACTTC
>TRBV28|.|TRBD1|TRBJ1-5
CASSPWDRRNSNQPQNF
TGTGCCAGCAGTCCCTGGGACAGGAGAAATAGCAATCAGCCCCAGAATTTT
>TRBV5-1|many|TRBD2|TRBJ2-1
CASSWGLAGGDNEQFF
TGCGCCAGCAGCTGGGGACTAGCGGGAGGGGACAATGAGCAGTTCTTC
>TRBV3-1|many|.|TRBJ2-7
CASSPLGGLSYEQYF
TGTGCCAGCAGTCCCCTGGGGGGGCTCTCCTACGAGCAGTACTTC
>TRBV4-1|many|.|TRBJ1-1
CASSQATGSTEAFF
TGCGCCAGCAGCCAGGCGACAGGATCCACTGAAGCTTTCTTT
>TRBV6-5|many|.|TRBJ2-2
CASRKPTGELFF
TGTGCCAGCAGAAAACCGACCGGGGAGCTGTTTTTT
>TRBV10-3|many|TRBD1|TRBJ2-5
CAISEVRGQGETQYF
TGTGCCATCAGTGAGGTCCGGGGACAGGGAGAGACCCAGTACTTC
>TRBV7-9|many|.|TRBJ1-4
CASSPAIATNEKLFF
TGTGCCAGCAGCCCGGCCATTGCAACTAATGAAAAACTGTTTTTT
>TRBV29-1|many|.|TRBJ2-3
CSVEGLASDTQYF
TGCAGCGTTGAAGGGCTAGCATCCGATACGCAGTATTTT
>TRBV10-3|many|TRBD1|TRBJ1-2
CAISFLPGQHNYGYTF
TGTGCCATCAGTTTTCTGCCGGGACAGCATAACTATGGCTACACCTTC
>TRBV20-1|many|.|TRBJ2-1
CSARGPSNNEQFF
TGCAGTGCTAGAGGGCCCAGCAACAATGAGCAGTTCTTC
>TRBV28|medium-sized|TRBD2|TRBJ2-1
CASSLERAGYNEQFF
TGTGCCAGCAGTTTAGAGAGAGCGGGATACAATGAGCAGTTCTTC
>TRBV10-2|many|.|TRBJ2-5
CASSRNTGPETQYF
TGCGCCAGCAGTCGAAACACAGGGCCAGAGACCCAGTACTTC
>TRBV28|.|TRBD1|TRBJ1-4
CASSPGQGVAEKLFF
TGTGCCAGCAGTCCCGGACAGGGGGTGGCTGAAAAACTGTTTTTT
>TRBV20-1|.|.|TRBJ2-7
CSARVRGLTYEQYF
TGCAGTGCTAGGGTACGGGGGTTAACCTACGAGCAGTACTTC
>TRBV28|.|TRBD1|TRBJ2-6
CASSGIGTGFSGANVLTF
TGTGCCAGCAGTGGGATCGGGACAGGTTTCTCTGGGGCCAACGTCCTGACTTTC
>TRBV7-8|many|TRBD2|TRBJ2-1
CASSVRAVLAGGYNEQFF
TGTGCCAGCAGCGTCCGGGCGGTACTAGCGGGGGGTTACAATGAGCAGTTCTTC
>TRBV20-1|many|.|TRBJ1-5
CSARQGHSNQPQHF
TGCAGTGCTAGACAGGGCCATAGCAATCAGCCCCAGCATTTT
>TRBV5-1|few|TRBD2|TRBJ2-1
CASSLGLAGGPRQFF
TGCGCCAGCAGCTTGGGGCTAGCGGGGGGGCCCAGGCAGTTCTTC
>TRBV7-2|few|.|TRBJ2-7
CASKQGRGLSYEQYF
TGTGCCAGCAAGCAGGGGAGGGGCCTCTCCTACGAGCAGTACTTC
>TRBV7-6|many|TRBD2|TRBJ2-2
CASIKGGGTTGELFF
TGTGCCAGCATCAAGGGCGGGGGGACCACCGGGGAGCTGTTTTTT
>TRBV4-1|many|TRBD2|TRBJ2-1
CASRRGLAENEQFF
TGCGCCAGCCGGCGGGGACTAGCGGAAAATGAGCAGTTCTTC
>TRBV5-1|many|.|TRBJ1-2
CASSLQANYGYTF
TGCGCCAGCAGCTTACAGGCTAACTATGGCTACACCTTC
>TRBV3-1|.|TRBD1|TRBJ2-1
CASSQGTSWTGGWNEQFF
TGTGCCAGCAGCCAAGGAACTAGCTGGACAGGGGGATGGAATGAGCAGTTCTTC
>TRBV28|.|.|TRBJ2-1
CASSLEPTSRRQFF
TGTGCCAGCAGTTTAGAACCCACCTCGCGGAGACAGTTCTTC
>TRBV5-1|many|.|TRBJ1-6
CASSLSGAGVSPLHF
TGCGCCAGCAGCTTGTCGGGGGCAGGGGTATCACCCCTCCACTTT
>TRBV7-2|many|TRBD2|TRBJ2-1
CASSRTYVGLASHNEQFF
TGTGCCAGCAGCCGCACATACGTTGGACTAGCTTCCCACAATGAGCAGTTCTTC
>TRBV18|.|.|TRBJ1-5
CASSREEDQPQHF
TGTGCCAGCTCGCGGGAGGAGGATCAGCCCCAGCATTTT
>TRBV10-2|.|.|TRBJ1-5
CATGGQGPYSNQPQNF
TGCGCCACCGGTGGGCAGGGACCTTATAGCAATCAGCCCCAGAATTTT
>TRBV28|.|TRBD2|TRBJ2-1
CASSNPGLAGASNEQFF
TGTGCCAGCAGTAACCCTGGACTAGCGGGAGCCTCCAATGAGCAGTTCTTC
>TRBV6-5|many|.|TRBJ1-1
CASSYGGRNTEAFF
TGTGCCAGCAGTTACGGGGGCAGGAACACTGAAGCTTTCTTT